A selection of T cell receptor beta chains follows, all from one sample in a study of T cells in Graves' hyperthyroidism and ophthalmopathy. Using its own MiXCR run on the multiplex PCR reads, TCRdb lists one record per CDR3 protein. The sample yields 240,000 or so distinct CDR3 sequences, roughly 15% seen once. Sequenced input: blood. The receptor source for this set is a woman aged 18-29 years with Graves' ophthalmopathy. Both conserved end residues are part of each CDR3. D genes are given only for firm matches. Clone size, where shown, is once, few, many, or a class for clones that have expanded.

v_call	clone_size	j_call	d_call	cdr3_aa	cdr3_nt
TRBV20-1	many	TRBJ2-1	NA	CSVLRGDEQFF	TGCAGTGTTTTGAGGGGGGATGAGCAGTTCTTC
TRBV6-2/TRBV6-3	many	TRBJ1-5	TRBD1	CASRKSGTGYSNQPQHF	TGTGCCAGCAGAAAATCCGGGACAGGATATAGCAATCAGCCCCAGCATTTT
TRBV20-1	many	TRBJ2-1	NA	CSARDPWRGNIYNEQFF	TGCAGTGCTAGAGACCCGTGGAGGGGAAACATTTACAATGAGCAGTTCTTC
TRBV3-1	many	TRBJ1-2	NA	CASSVGSTNYGYTF	TGTGCCAGCAGCGTTGGATCTACAAACTATGGCTACACCTTC
TRBV11-2	NA	TRBJ2-2	NA	CASGSLANTGELFF	TGTGCCAGCGGGAGCCTCGCGAACACCGGGGAGCTGTTTTTT
TRBV2	many	TRBJ2-7	NA	CASGGQDYEQYF	TGTGCCAGCGGGGGACAAGACTACGAGCAGTACTTC
TRBV6-2/TRBV6-3	many	TRBJ1-1	TRBD1	CASNSGGLNTEAFF	TGTGCCAGCAACTCAGGGGGGCTGAACACTGAAGCTTTCTTT
TRBV2	NA	TRBJ2-7	TRBD1	CASNGQGPDEQYF	TGTGCCAGCAACGGACAGGGTCCCGACGAGCAGTACTTC
TRBV7-2	many	TRBJ2-3	NA	CASSSRGITDTQYF	TGTGCCAGCAGCTCACGCGGGATCACAGATACGCAGTATTTT
TRBV20-1	many	TRBJ2-2	TRBD1	CSARQGSNTGELFF	TGCAGTGCAAGACAGGGGTCGAACACCGGGGAGCTGTTTTTT
TRBV5-1	many	TRBJ2-5	NA	CASSLGMDSSMYF	TGCGCCAGCAGCTTGGGAATGGACAGCTCGATGTACTTC
TRBV6-5	many	TRBJ2-2	NA	CASSYSWSRSAGELFF	TGTGCCAGCAGTTACTCTTGGTCTAGATCGGCCGGGGAGCTGTTTTTT
TRBV9	many	TRBJ2-7	NA	CASSVRGPEQYF	TGTGCCAGCAGCGTAAGAGGTCCCGAGCAGTACTTC
TRBV5-1	many	TRBJ2-1	NA	CASSLDAGPNEQFF	TGCGCCAGCAGCTTGGACGCAGGCCCGAATGAGCAGTTCTTC
TRBV20-1	many	TRBJ1-1	NA	CSARDRGRIFMNTEAFF	TGCAGTGCTAGAGATCGGGGCAGAATCTTCATGAACACTGAAGCTTTCTTT
TRBV3-1	many	TRBJ1-1	TRBD1	CASSPQGALNTEAFF	TGTGCCAGCAGCCCCCAGGGGGCCCTGAACACTGAAGCTTTCTTT
TRBV6-1	many	TRBJ2-7	TRBD1	CASSLGQGVSYEQYF	TGTGCCAGCAGTCTGGGACAGGGGGTCTCCTACGAGCAGTACTTC
TRBV6-1	many	TRBJ2-7	TRBD2	CASSLTSGGSYEQYF	TGTGCCAGCAGTTTGACTAGCGGGGGCTCCTACGAGCAGTACTTC
TRBV5-1	many	TRBJ2-2	NA	CASTPEDSPPNTGELFF	TGCGCCAGCACCCCGGAGGACTCACCTCCGAACACCGGGGAGCTGTTTTTT
TRBV27	many	TRBJ2-7	TRBD1	CASSWAGGSYEQYF	TGTGCCAGCAGTTGGGCAGGGGGCTCCTACGAGCAGTACTTC
TRBV2	many	TRBJ2-7	NA	CASTTQALIYEQYF	TGTGCCAGCACCACCCAGGCACTAATCTACGAGCAGTACTTC
TRBV18	many	TRBJ1-1	TRBD1	CASSYTRDSLEAFF	TGTGCCAGCTCCTACACTCGGGACAGCCTTGAAGCTTTCTTT
TRBV13	many	TRBJ2-3	NA	CASSLLQGGLGDTQYF	TGTGCCAGCAGCTTGCTTCAGGGAGGCCTGGGGGATACGCAGTATTTT
TRBV19	many	TRBJ1-2	NA	CASSPQDRPNYGYTF	TGTGCCAGTAGTCCCCAGGACAGACCCAACTATGGCTACACCTTC
TRBV27	many	TRBJ2-1	NA	CASSKRGTSYNEQFF	TGTGCCAGCAGTAAGAGAGGTACATCCTACAATGAGCAGTTCTTC
TRBV20-1	many	TRBJ1-2	NA	CSARVDSNYGYTF	TGCAGTGCTAGAGTTGACAGTAACTATGGCTACACCTTC
TRBV7-9	NA	TRBJ2-1	TRBD2	CASSLTPGLAYAYNEQFF	TGTGCCAGCAGCTTAACACCGGGACTAGCTTATGCCTACAATGAGCAGTTCTTC
TRBV12-3/TRBV12-4	many	TRBJ1-3	NA	CASSWTQGNTIYF	TGTGCCAGCAGCTGGACCCAAGGAAACACCATATATTTT
TRBV7-9	many	TRBJ2-7	TRBD1	CASSYAQGAGAYEQYF	TGTGCCAGCAGCTATGCCCAGGGGGCTGGAGCCTACGAGCAGTACTTC
TRBV2	many	TRBJ1-2	NA	CASSGQGITYGYTF	TGTGCCAGCAGTGGGCAGGGGATTACCTATGGCTACACCTTC
TRBV7-9	once	TRBJ2-3	NA	CASSPWTVGTSTDTQYF	TGTGCCAGCAGTCCTTGGACTGTCGGCACTAGCACAGATACGCAGTATTTT
TRBV6-1	many	TRBJ2-7	TRBD2	CASNGLGNSSYEQYF	TGTGCCAGCAACGGACTAGGCAACTCTTCCTACGAGCAGTACTTC
TRBV14	many	TRBJ1-1	NA	CASSQERGEAFF	TGTGCCAGCAGCCAAGAACGAGGGGAAGCTTTCTTT
TRBV2	many	TRBJ1-2	NA	CASSRTANYGYTF	TGTGCCAGCAGTCGAACGGCAAACTATGGCTACACCTTC
TRBV20-1	many	TRBJ2-3	TRBD2	CSARGYSGSSYSTDTQYF	TGCAGTGCTAGAGGTTATAGCGGGTCCTCTTATAGCACAGATACGCAGTATTTT
TRBV19	many	TRBJ1-1	NA	CASSISGGNTEAFF	TGTGCCAGTAGTATATCGGGAGGGAACACTGAAGCTTTCTTT
TRBV28	few	TRBJ2-1	TRBD2	CASIGGRGSEQFF	TGTGCCAGCATAGGCGGGAGGGGGAGTGAGCAGTTCTTC
TRBV28	many	TRBJ2-7	NA	CASSFGQPYEQYF	TGTGCCAGCAGTTTTGGACAGCCCTACGAGCAGTACTTC
TRBV6-2/TRBV6-3	many	TRBJ2-5	TRBD2	CASSPLKLAGQQETQYF	TGTGCCAGCAGTCCCCTCAAACTAGCGGGGCAACAAGAGACCCAGTACTTC
TRBV7-8	many	TRBJ2-3	TRBD1	CASNSGQGLTDTQYF	TGTGCCAGCAACTCAGGACAGGGGCTCACAGATACGCAGTATTTT
TRBV11-3	many	TRBJ2-1	NA	CASSTPRAGYYNEQFF	TGTGCCAGCAGCACACCTCGCGCAGGGTATTACAATGAGCAGTTCTTC
TRBV20-1	NA	TRBJ1-1	TRBD1	CSAREDRGLTEAFF	TGCAGTGCTAGAGAGGACAGGGGGCTCACTGAAGCTTTCTTT
TRBV3-1	many	TRBJ2-1	TRBD2	CASSRGLAGINEQFF	TGTGCCAGCAGCCGAGGACTAGCGGGGATCAATGAGCAGTTCTTC
TRBV7-6	many	TRBJ2-7	NA	CASSLLPVTGNYEQYF	TGTGCCAGCAGCTTATTACCCGTCACAGGGAACTACGAGCAGTACTTC
TRBV29-1	many	TRBJ2-1	TRBD1	CSVTGTGLDEQFF	TGCAGCGTCACCGGGACAGGGCTCGATGAGCAGTTCTTC
TRBV7-9	few	TRBJ1-2	TRBD1	CASSLGVAGGAGGYTF	TGTGCCAGCAGCTTAGGAGTGGCAGGGGGCGCCGGTGGCTACACCTTC
TRBV5-1	many	TRBJ2-7	NA	CASSLSPFGGYEQYF	TGCGCCAGCAGCTTAAGCCCCTTCGGAGGCTACGAGCAGTACTTC
TRBV7-9	NA	TRBJ2-7	NA	CASSLDPESSDYEQYF	TGTGCCAGCAGCCTCGACCCTGAGTCGTCAGACTACGAGCAGTACTTC
TRBV7-9	many	TRBJ2-7	NA	CASSFAWGREYEQYF	TGTGCCAGCAGCTTCGCCTGGGGGCGAGAATACGAGCAGTACTTC
TRBV20-1	many	TRBJ1-2	NA	CSAANRVSAYGYTF	TGCAGTGCCGCTAACAGGGTGTCGGCCTATGGCTACACCTTC
TRBV6-1	many	TRBJ1-1	NA	CASSEEADTEAFF	TGTGCCAGCAGTGAAGAGGCCGACACTGAAGCTTTCTTT
TRBV5-8	NA	TRBJ2-1	NA	CASSFRRTYNEQFF	TGTGCCAGCAGCTTTCGCAGGACCTACAATGAGCAGTTCTTC
TRBV3-1	many	TRBJ1-2	NA	CASSQGTGAYGYTF	TGTGCCAGCAGCCAGGGAACAGGAGCCTATGGCTACACCTTC
TRBV6-1	many	TRBJ1-2	NA	CASSYGRGIHGYTF	TGTGCCAGCAGTTACGGCAGGGGTATTCATGGCTACACCTTC